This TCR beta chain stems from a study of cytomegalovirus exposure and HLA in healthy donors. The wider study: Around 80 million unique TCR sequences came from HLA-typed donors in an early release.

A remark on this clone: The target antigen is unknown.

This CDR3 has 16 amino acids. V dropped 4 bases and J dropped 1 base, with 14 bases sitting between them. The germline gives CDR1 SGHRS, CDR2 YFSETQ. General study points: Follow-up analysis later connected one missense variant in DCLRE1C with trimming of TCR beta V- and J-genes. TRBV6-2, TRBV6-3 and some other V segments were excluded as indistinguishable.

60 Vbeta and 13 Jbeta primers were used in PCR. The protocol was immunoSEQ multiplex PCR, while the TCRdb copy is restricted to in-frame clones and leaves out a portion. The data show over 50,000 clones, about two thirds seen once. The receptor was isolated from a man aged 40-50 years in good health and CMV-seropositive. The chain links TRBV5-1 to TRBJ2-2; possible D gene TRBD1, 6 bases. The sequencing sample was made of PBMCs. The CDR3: CASSLRQVENTGELFF. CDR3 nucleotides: TGCGCCAGCAGCCTACGACAGGTGGAGAACACCGGGGAGCTGTTTTTT.